The 2 T cell receptor beta chains given below trace back to one sample, sequenced in a study of T-cell reconstitution after alpha-beta-depleted transplantation in children listed by TCRdb under 2016. Receptor libraries were prepared by PCR. Sequencing took place on an Illumina HiSeq 2500. Molecular barcoding was employed in the preparation of TCR libraries, with unique molecular identifiers being used to normalize TCRbeta repertoire quantification. TCRdb reran the public reads through fastp at Q25 and MiXCR, keeping productive beta chains. Entries are consolidated by CDR3 protein sequence, retaining the most common genes and DNA. For this sample the table gives a few hundred thousand distinct CDR3 sequences, of which 11% were detected only once. Roughly a quarter of the sample comes from the top ten. This specimen's treatment or condition label, per the study, means: allogeneic hematopoietic cell transplantation with graft depleted of TCRalphabeta T cells and CD19 B cells.

The specimen was peripheral blood, collected 180 days after TCRalphabeta/CD19-depleted stem cell transplant. These receptor sequences come from a male patient under 10 years old who had a stem cell transplant for chronic granulomatous disease, so the T cells may come from the graft donor.

This clonotype showed up many times. The chain recombines TRBV11-2 with TRBJ1-6; D gene uncertain. CDR3 length: 15 amino acids. V shed 0 bases and J shed 14 bases, with 17 bases lying between them. Per the germline V gene, CDR1 is SGHAT and CDR2 is FQNNGV. The CDR3 spells CASSLETGIFTTLHF. Written as DNA, the CDR3 is TGTGCCAGCAGCTTAGAGACTGGAATATTCACAACCCTCCACTTT.

This clonotype was found many times. The chain has TRBV20-1 and TRBJ2-7; unclear D gene. V shed 6 bases and J shed 7 bases, with 13 bases lying between them. This CDR3 contains 11 residues. Germline V gives CDR1 DFQATT, CDR2 SNEGSKA (reference sequence). CDR3 DNA: TGCAGTGCATGGCGCTCTGATGAGCAGTACTTC. Translating it yields CSAWRSDEQYF.